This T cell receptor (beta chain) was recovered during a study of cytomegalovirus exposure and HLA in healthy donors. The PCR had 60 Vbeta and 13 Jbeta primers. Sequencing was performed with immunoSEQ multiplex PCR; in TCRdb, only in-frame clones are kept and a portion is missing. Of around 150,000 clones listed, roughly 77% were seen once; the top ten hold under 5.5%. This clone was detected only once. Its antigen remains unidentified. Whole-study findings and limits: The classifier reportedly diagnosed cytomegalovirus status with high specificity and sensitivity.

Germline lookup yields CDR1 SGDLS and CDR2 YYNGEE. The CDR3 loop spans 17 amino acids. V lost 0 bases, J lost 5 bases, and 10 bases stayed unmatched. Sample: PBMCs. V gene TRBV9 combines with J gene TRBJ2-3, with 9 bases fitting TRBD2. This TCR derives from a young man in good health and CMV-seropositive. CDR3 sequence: CASSVGGSGSQKDTQYF. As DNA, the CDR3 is TGTGCCAGCAGCGTAGGTGGTAGCGGGAGTCAGAAAGATACGCAGTATTTT.